Presented here are 15 T cell receptor beta chains from one specimen sequenced in a study of CXCR3-negative and CXCR3-positive naive CD8 T cells (dated by TCRdb to between 2019 and 2020). Sequencing used a NextSeq 550. The Human TCR Profiling Kit (MiLaboratory) was used to prepare UMI-labeled 5' RACE TRB cDNA libraries. TCRdb reprocessed the reads, so every CDR3 protein sequence counts as one entry and DNA is not shown. This sample's records show thousands of distinct CDR3 sequences. Roughly 1.6% of the sample is in the top ten clones. Sample: naive CXCR3- CD8+ T cells from blood. The cell subset or site label here, explained by the study, means: CD45RO-CCR7+CD27+CD95- naive CD8+ T cells lacking CXCR3 (TNR3-). The source is a human donor in good health. Some clones in this sample may be carry-over from other donors' samples.

In terms of frequency, this clonotype is medium-sized. The chain recombines TRBV29-1 with TRBJ2-2; TCRdb's D call, TRBD1, is unchecked because there is no DNA. The CDR3 contains 14 residues. Germline loops: CDR1 SQVTM, CDR2 ANQGSEA. CDR3 sequence reads: CSVVGVKRTGELFF.

By frequency, this clonotype registers medium-sized. CDR3 amino acids: CASSYNAESYEQYF. The V call is TRBV6-5, the J call TRBJ2-7. This CDR3 is built from 14 residues. Germline V gives CDR1 MNHEY, CDR2 SVGAGI.

The rearrangement joins TRBV6-5 to TRBJ2-5; the D gene TCRdb calls, TRBD2, cannot be checked with no DNA. Germline V gene lookup returns CDR1 MNHEY and CDR2 SVGAGI. The CDR3 extends over 13 amino acids. The chain's CDR3 is CASTPRNQETQYF.

By frequency, this clonotype is medium-sized. J is TRBJ2-2 and V is TRBV5-1. This CDR3 is built from 13 residues. The germline V gene encodes CDR1 SGHRS and CDR2 YFSETQ. The CDR3 sequence is CASSSDLSGELFF.

The genes are TRBV4-1 and TRBJ2-5; as DNA is missing, the TRBD1 call by TCRdb cannot be tested. This CDR3 has 14 amino acids. Germline V gives CDR1 MGHRA, CDR2 YSYEKL. CDR3 residues: CASSQVGGQEPQHF.

Judged by frequency, this clonotype is medium-sized. The rearrangement links TRBV16 to TRBJ2-7; lacking DNA, the TRBD1 call made by TCRdb goes unchecked. Germline CDR1 KGHSY, CDR2 FQNENV. CDR3 length: 15 amino acids. CDR3: CASSPTWDTTYEQYF.

In terms of frequency, this clonotype is medium-sized. CDR3: CASSYGEGGDTQYF. This chain joins TRBV7-3 and TRBJ2-3; TCRdb's D call of TRBD2 is untestable without DNA. Germline values: CDR1 SGHTA, CDR2 FQGTGA. The CDR3 contains 14 residues.

In terms of frequency, this clonotype is medium-sized. The chain recombines TRBV6-4 with TRBJ2-1; the D call of TRBD2 rests on TCRdb alone, since no DNA is present to check it. Germline CDR1 and CDR2: MRHNA and SNTAGT. CDR3 length: 13 residues. This chain's CDR3 is CASRASGADEQFF.

This chain joins TRBV3-1 and TRBJ1-2. Germline lookup yields CDR1 LGHDT and CDR2 YNNKEL (reference sequence). This CDR3 is 12 amino acids long. CDR3 sequence reads: CASSLKGYGYTF. The complete variable domain, with remaining parts taken from reference TRBV3-1 and TRBJ1-2, reads DTAVSQTPKYLVTQMGNDKSIKCEQNLGHDTMYWYKQDSKKFLKIMFSYNNKELIINETVPNRFSPKSPDKAHLNLHINSLELGDSAVYFCASSLKGYGYTFGSGTRLTVV.

This chain connects TRBV20-1 to TRBJ2-7; TCRdb outputs TRBD1, but without DNA this stays unchecked. The CDR3 has 14 amino acids. CDR1 DFQATT and CDR2 SNEGSKA come from the germline V gene (reference sequence). CDR3: CSAITGTGGYEQYF.

This clonotype is classed as medium-sized (0.01 to 0.1%) by frequency. J is TRBJ2-7 and V is TRBV18; the TCRdb D gene call, TRBD1, has no DNA to confirm it. The CDR3 runs 16 residues. Germline CDR1 reads KGHSH; CDR2 reads LQKENI. This CDR3 is CASSPSPGQSSYEQYF.

This chain joins TRBV20-1 and TRBJ2-7; with no DNA, the TCRdb D assignment of TRBD1 cannot be verified. The CDR3 loop spans 13 amino acids. Germline values: CDR1 DFQATT, CDR2 SNEGSKA (reference sequence). CDR3 in amino acids: CSADSGGSYEQYF.

This chain uses TRBV12-3 or TRBV12-4 with TRBJ2-3; TCRdb reports TRBD1, a call that lacks DNA to check it against. The CDR3 is made up of 13 amino acids. This CDR3 reads CASSPLGGDTQYF.

The V call is TRBV28, the J call TRBJ2-7. This CDR3 is 14 amino acids long. Germline loops: CDR1 MDHEN, CDR2 SYDVKM. CDR3 protein: CASSLRQQTYEQYF.

This clonotype is called medium-sized based on its frequency. The CDR3 sequence is CASSWGETQYF. This chain joins TRBV28 and TRBJ2-5. The germline CDR1 and CDR2 sequences are MDHEN and SYDVKM. This CDR3 comprises 11 residues.